This entry describes one TCR beta chain. The CDR3 spans 15 residues. Germline V gene sequence: CDR1 SGHAT, CDR2 FQNNGV. The junction had 12 bases not matched to a gene; V was cut back by 7 bases and J by 3 bases. The sample belongs to a study of sequential checkpoint blockade in melanoma. Stated treatment: randomized to nivolumab then ipilimumab (arm A) or the reverse (arm B). Clones were read by immunoSEQ multiplex PCR, and TCRdb kept only the in-frame ones, dropping some. This table holds 25,000 to 30,000 clones, 83% found once. The sequence derives from a human donor with melanoma. Material: CD8+ T cells sorted from blood (inferred from file names), obtained from a patient given nivolumab and ipilimumab in sequence. V is TRBV11-2 and J is TRBJ2-7; 7 nucleotides agree with TRBD1. The DNA of the CDR3 is TGTGCCAGCACCTATCGACAGGGCACTTTCTACGAGCAGTACTTC. It codes for CASTYRQGTFYEQYF.